Reported below is one T cell receptor beta chain. Its target is not known. This record comes from a study of cytomegalovirus exposure and HLA in healthy donors. Overall study context: The approximately 110 validation repertoires used the same platform as the roughly 610 first-cohort repertoires, a later analysis reported. The study's findings and limits: Subsequent analysis found a tendency for first-cohort TCR clusters to co-occur within the 95 to 150 validation repertoires. Rarity characterized most TCR sequences, yet some public TCRs appeared in many donors.

The assay was immunoSEQ multiplex PCR, and TCRdb's table has in-frame clones only and misses some. The data contain over 250,000 clones, approximately 83% of them singletons. V gave up 3 bases and J gave up 6 bases, with 11 bases separating them. Germline V gives CDR1 LNHNV, CDR2 YYDKDF (reference sequence). This CDR3 comprises 14 residues. Separation from the approximately 720-subject first cohort characterized the roughly 120-subject validation cohort, to which the donors belonged. This clonotype originated in a woman between 18 and 29 years old in good health and CMV-seronegative. Sequenced material: PBMCs. This sequence joins TRBV15 and TRBJ2-2; TRBD2 is a possible D gene (5 bases). The CDR3 DNA follows: TGTGCCACCAGCAGGGACTTCGCGGCCGGGGAGCTGTTTTTT. It codes for CATSRDFAAGELFF.